The 7 T cell receptor beta chains in this list originate from one sample, sequenced in a study of blood T cell repertoires in COVID-19. Assay: immunoSEQ multiplex PCR; the TCRdb copy retains only in-frame clones and omits some. Of fewer than 500,000 clones listed, approximately 86% are singletons. The specimen was PBMCs or T cells enriched from blood (not recorded which). All receptors come from a woman between 18 and 30 years old who had recovered from COVID-19.

V gene TRBV4-1 combines with J gene TRBJ2-5; 8 positions match TRBD2. Germline V gene lookup returns CDR1 MGHRA and CDR2 YSYEKL. The V segment lost 0 bases and the J segment 1 base; nucleotides outside the gene matches: 4. The CDR3 totals 16 residues. CDR3 coding DNA: TGCGCCAGCAGCCAAGACCCCACTAGCGGCCAAGAGACCCAGTACTTC. The encoded protein is CASSQDPTSGQETQYF.

This clone is a singleton in its sample. The chain employs TRBV6-5 and TRBJ1-2; TRBD1 matches at 9 bases. The trim removed 2 bases at V and 1 base at J, leaving 5 bases unmatched. Germline assignment: CDR1 MNHEY and CDR2 SVGAGI. The CDR3 is 16 amino acids. CDR3 protein: CASSYLGQGNNYGYTF. The CDR3 DNA is TGTGCCAGCAGTTACCTTGGACAGGGGAATAACTATGGCTACACCTTC.

The V and J genes are TRBV10-2 and TRBJ1-1, with D unresolved. V was pared by 5 bases and J by 1 base, with 8 bases between. Per the germline V gene, CDR1 is WSHSY and CDR2 is SAAADI. CDR3 length: 13 residues. In nucleotides, the CDR3 is TGCGCCAGCAGTCGAGTCCAGAACACTGAAGCTTTCTTT. This gives the protein CASSRVQNTEAFF.

The gene calls are TRBV18 and TRBJ2-7; TRBD2 matches 7 bases. J lost 4 bases, V lost 4 bases, and 7 bases had no gene match. The CDR3 covers 14 residues. Germline CDR1 and CDR2: KGHSH and LQKENI. The CDR3 region is CASSREGGGYEQYF. CDR3 coding DNA: TGTGCCAGCTCACGGGAAGGCGGGGGTTACGAGCAGTACTTC.

In DNA, the CDR3 is TGTGCCTGGAGTAGGAGGGCAACTAATGAAAAACTGTTTTTT. It specifies CAWSRRATNEKLFF. The chain couples TRBV30 to TRBJ1-4, with D unresolved. Germline V lookup: CDR1 GTSNPN, CDR2 SVGIG (reference sequence). V shed 2 bases and J shed 0 bases, with 7 bases lying between them. The CDR3 length is 14 residues. The whole variable domain, remainder taken from reference TRBV30 and TRBJ1-4, is SQTIHQWPATLVQPVGSPLSLECTVEGTSNPNLYWYRQAAGRGLQLLFYSVGIGQISSEVPQNLSASRPQDRQFILSSKKLLLSDSGFYLCAWSRRATNEKLFFGSGTQLSVL.

For this clone: This sample also contains other DNA sequences that code for the same CDR3. The rearrangement joins TRBV5-1 to TRBJ1-2; 8 positions match TRBD1. The CDR3 contains 13 residues. From germline, CDR1 is SGHRS and CDR2 YFSETQ. The V and J ends lost 3 bases and 4 bases, in that order; junction bases with no gene match: 2. CDR3 protein: CASSSGQGYGYTF. The CDR3 DNA sequence: TGCGCCAGCAGCTCAGGACAGGGCTATGGCTACACCTTC.

V and J are TRBV19 and TRBJ1-3; no firm D call. The CDR3 loop spans 15 amino acids. V dropped 5 bases and J dropped 0 bases, with 11 bases sitting between them. CDR1 LNHDA and CDR2 SQIVND come from the germline V gene (reference sequence). The CDR3 DNA sequence: TGTGCCAGTAGTTTAGGAAGCTTCTCTGGAAACACCATATATTTT. This sequence encodes CASSLGSFSGNTIYF.